One and the same sample provided the 25 T cell receptor beta chains below, sequenced in a study of blood T cell repertoires in COVID-19. Profiled with immunoSEQ multiplex PCR; TCRdb holds only in-frame clones, not every one. There are about 140,000 clones in the sample; 85% to 90% occur only once, and about 3.2% lies in the top ten. Sequencing used peripheral blood. The receptors were sampled from a man between 60 and 75 years old with active or convalescent COVID-19.

This sequence joins TRBV30 and TRBJ1-1; 10 bases align to TRBD1. The V segment lost 4 bases and the J segment 1 base; nucleotides outside the gene matches: 9. The CDR3 is 16 amino acids. Per the germline V gene, CDR1 is GTSNPN and CDR2 is SVGIG (reference sequence). DNA for the CDR3: TGTGCCTGGATCAGAGGGACAGGGGTCGGGAACACTGAAGCTTTCTTT. As protein: CAWIRGTGVGNTEAFF.

The rearrangement links TRBV28 to TRBJ1-2, with D perhaps matching TRBD1 (5 bases). This CDR3 spans 13 amino acids. Between the trimmed V and J ends, which lost 7 bases and 8 bases, there was a span of 17 bases. In germline, CDR1 is MDHEN, CDR2 SYDVKM. The CDR3 DNA reads as TGTGCCAGCACCAGGGATTGGGAAGTGGGCTACACCTTC. This sequence encodes CASTRDWEVGYTF.

The chain couples TRBV11-2 to TRBJ1-4; 9 bases are a match to TRBD1. Germline lookup yields CDR1 SGHAT and CDR2 FQNNGV. This CDR3 is 15 amino acids long. Germline trimming cut 5 bases from V and 5 bases from J; bases unmatched to any gene: 6. The CDR3, as DNA: TGTGCCAGCAGCCAAACAGGGGGCGGGAATGAAAAACTGTTTTTT. Translated: CASSQTGGGNEKLFF.

The chain joins TRBV7-2 to TRBJ2-2; D is undetermined. The germline V gene encodes CDR1 SGHTA and CDR2 FQGNSA. Trimming left V 0 bases short and J 6 bases short, with 5 bases between. The CDR3 has 13 residues. CDR3: CASSLAFSGELFF. In nucleotides, the CDR3 is TGTGCCAGCAGCTTAGCATTCTCCGGGGAGCTGTTTTTT.

This clone appeared a single time. V and J are TRBV28 and TRBJ1-2; D uncertain. In germline, CDR1 is MDHEN, CDR2 SYDVKM. The length of the CDR3 is 14 residues. V lost 5 bases to trimming and J lost 2 bases, with 12 bases between them. Here the CDR3 DNA reads TGTGCCAGCAGTGACTCAACGGGGAACTATGGCTACACCTTC. Translating gives CASSDSTGNYGYTF.

The rearrangement joins TRBV3-1 (or the pseudogene TRBV3-2) to TRBJ2-7; D not certain. The germline gives CDR1 LGHDT, CDR2 YNNKEL (reference sequence). The ends were cut back, 3 bases at V and 2 bases at J, with 2 bases in the middle. This CDR3 has 11 residues. The CDR3 loop is CASSHTYEQYF. CDR3 coding DNA: TGTGCCAGCAGCCACACCTACGAGCAGTACTTC.

Written as DNA, the CDR3 is TGTGCCACCAGCGGGGGACAGGGGGACGGCTACACCTTC. Amino acids: CATSGGQGDGYTF. This chain links TRBV15 with TRBJ1-2, with 11 bases aligning to TRBD1. The CDR3 is 13 residues long. Losses at the gene ends were 5 bases for V and 8 bases for J; bases not matched to a gene: 4. Germline values: CDR1 LNHNV, CDR2 YYDKDF (reference sequence).

The chain employs TRBV7-8 and TRBJ2-7, with D possibly being TRBD2 (6 bases). The germline V and J ends were trimmed by 1 base and 0 bases, with 13 bases remaining between them. The CDR3 totals 16 residues. Germline V gene lookup returns CDR1 SGHVS and CDR2 FQNEAQ. As DNA, the CDR3 is TGTGCCAGCAGCTTAGGGTTAGCGGAGAGCTCCTACGAGCAGTACTTC. Protein product: CASSLGLAESSYEQYF. The entire variable domain, with the rest obtained from reference TRBV7-8 and TRBJ2-7, is as follows: GAGVSQSPRYKVAKRGQDVALRCDPISGHVSLFWYQQALGQGPEFLTYFQNEAQLDKSGLPSDRFFAERPEGSVSTLKIQRTQQEDSAVYLCASSLGLAESSYEQYFGPGTRLTVT.

The genes are TRBV10-3 and TRBJ1-2; D unclear. The germline V gene has CDR1 ENHRY and CDR2 SYGVKD. Trimming took off 3 bases at V and 4 bases at J, with 6 bases between the two ends. The CDR3 has 12 residues. The CDR3 sequence: CAISDGIYGYTF. The CDR3 DNA is TGTGCCATCAGTGATGGCATCTATGGCTACACCTTC.

The rearrangement uses TRBV10-3 and TRBJ2-3; weak D call: TRBD1 (6 bases). The CDR3 consists of 17 residues. Trimming left V 0 bases short and J 2 bases short, with 15 bases between. Germline-derived CDR1 and CDR2 are ENHRY and SYGVKD. This CDR3 reads CAISESMGRGHTDTQYF. The DNA for the CDR3 is TGTGCCATCAGTGAGTCGATGGGAAGGGGACACACAGATACGCAGTATTTT.

V and J are TRBV27 and TRBJ1-2, with a possible D match to TRBD1 (5 bases). This CDR3 contains 14 residues. Deletions cut 5 bases from V and 9 bases from J, with 19 bases between. The germline V gene encodes CDR1 MNHEY and CDR2 SMNVEV (reference sequence). The CDR3 DNA reads TGTGCCAGCAGTCCCCGTTGGGGGGAGACTAGCTACACCTTC. Translation gives CASSPRWGETSYTF.

The rearrangement joins TRBV27 to TRBJ2-1, with D maybe TRBD2 (6 bases). CDR3 length equals 13 residues. V was cut by 5 bases and J by 9 bases, with 14 bases left in between. The germline V gene has CDR1 MNHEY and CDR2 SMNVEV (reference sequence). CDR3 DNA: TGTGCCAGCAGTCTCCTCCTTAGCGGTGAGCAGTTCTTC. It is translated as CASSLLLSGEQFF.

The V and J genes are TRBV3-1 (or the pseudogene TRBV3-2) and TRBJ2-7; D possibly corresponds to TRBD1 (6 bases). V was clipped by 1 base and J by 4 bases, with 11 bases between them. Looked up from germline, CDR1 is LGHDT and CDR2 is YNNKEL (reference sequence). The CDR3 spans 14 residues. The chain's CDR3 is CASSQVGRGYEQYF. CDR3 DNA sequence: TGTGCCAGCAGCCAAGTTGGCAGGGGATACGAGCAGTACTTC.

The chain has TRBV6-5 and TRBJ2-7; 9 bases align to TRBD1. CDR1 is MNHEY and CDR2 is SVGAGI in the germline V gene. The CDR3 is 15 amino acids. The V and J ends lost 0 bases and 5 bases, in that order; junction bases with no gene match: 5. The CDR3 DNA reads as TGTGCCAGCAGTTACTCGGGGACAGGGCGGAACGAGCAGTACTTC. It specifies CASSYSGTGRNEQYF.

The rearrangement links TRBV7-2 to TRBJ1-5, with D possibly matching TRBD1 (5 bases). The CDR3 is made up of 13 amino acids. CDR1 is SGHTA and CDR2 is FQGNSA in the germline V gene. The V end was cut by 5 bases, the J end by 3 bases, with 8 bases between. For the CDR3, the DNA is TGTGCCAGCAGCCAGGACAACAATCAGCCCCAGCATTTT. This encodes CASSQDNNQPQHF.

This clone was recorded once. The genes are TRBV2 and TRBJ2-7; D unresolved. This CDR3 has 11 amino acids. Germline values: CDR1 SNHLY, CDR2 FYNNEI. The V and J ends lost 7 bases and 3 bases respectively, with 7 bases between them. CDR3 protein: CASKRYYEQYF. The CDR3 region has the DNA TGTGCCAGCAAGAGGTACTACGAGCAGTACTTC.

The genes are TRBV9 and TRBJ2-1, with D possibly matching TRBD2 (7 bases). Per the germline V gene, CDR1 is SGDLS and CDR2 is YYNGEE. V was cut by 3 bases and J by 5 bases, with 12 bases left in between. The CDR3 spans 14 residues. The CDR3 region has the DNA TGTGCCAGCAGCGCCCGCGGGGGCAACAATGAGCAGTTCTTC. Its protein product is CASSARGGNNEQFF.

The chain recombines TRBV3-1 (or the pseudogene TRBV3-2) with TRBJ1-5, with TRBD1 as a possible D gene (5 bases). Trimming removed 0 bases at V and 6 bases at J, with 18 bases between. Germline loops: CDR1 LGHDT, CDR2 YNNKEL (reference sequence). The CDR3 extends over 17 amino acids. Here the CDR3 DNA reads TGTGCCAGCAGCCAAGAAGAGGATAGGGGTATCTTTCAGCCCCAGCATTTT. Protein: CASSQEEDRGIFQPQHF.

The chain joins TRBV6-2 or TRBV6-3 to TRBJ2-1, with 10 bases identical to TRBD1. The germline V gene encodes CDR1 MNHEY and CDR2 SVGEGT. The length of the CDR3 is 17 residues. V dropped 2 bases and J dropped 4; count of bases not matched to a gene: 8. CDR3 sequence reads: CASSYGAGTGVYNEQFF. The DNA of the CDR3 is TGTGCCAGCAGTTACGGGGCCGGGACAGGGGTATACAATGAGCAGTTCTTC.

The chain is built from TRBV11-2 and TRBJ2-1, with D maybe TRBD2 (6 bases). Trimming removed 1 base from V and 4 bases from J, with 8 bases in between. This CDR3 is 14 amino acids long. Germline CDR1 and CDR2: SGHAT and FQNNGV. The CDR3 DNA follows: TGTGCCAGCAGCTTAGCTAGCGCATACAATGAGCAGTTCTTC. It yields the protein CASSLASAYNEQFF.

The rearrangement links TRBV13 to TRBJ2-2; no definite D call. CDR3 length: 14 residues. Trimming left V 5 bases short and J 1 base short, with 8 bases between. Germline V lookup: CDR1 PRHDT, CDR2 FYEKMQ (reference sequence). The CDR3, as DNA: TGTGCCAGCAGCCTCGGTCGGAACACCGGGGAGCTGTTTTTT. It specifies CASSLGRNTGELFF.

The CDR3 is CASSRWTGYDEQYF. CDR3 coding DNA: TGTGCCAGCAGTAGGTGGACAGGGTATGACGAGCAGTACTTC. J is TRBJ2-7 and V is TRBV27; TRBD1 agrees at 8 bases. J gave up 5 bases and V 5 bases, and 8 bases lay outside the gene matches. Germline CDR1 reads MNHEY; CDR2 reads SMNVEV (reference sequence). The length of the CDR3 is 14 residues.

V and J are TRBV6-5 and TRBJ1-1; D is perhaps TRBD1 (6 bases). Germline values: CDR1 MNHEY, CDR2 SVGAGI. V was cut by 5 bases and J by 8 bases, with 12 bases left in between. There are 12 residues in the CDR3. Written as DNA, the CDR3 is TGTGCCAGCAGTCTACAGGGAAGGGAAGCTTTCTTT. Translating it yields CASSLQGREAFF.

J is TRBJ2-1 and V is TRBV5-4; no definite D call. Germline V gene data show CDR1 as SGHNT and CDR2 as YYREEE (reference sequence). This CDR3 contains 11 residues. Trimming took 1 base from V and 7 from J, leaving 3 bases between them. This CDR3 is CASSLSNEQFF. CDR3 bases: TGTGCCAGCAGCTTGTCGAATGAGCAGTTCTTC.

The chain carries TRBV4-2 and TRBJ2-7, with 7 bases matching TRBD2. The CDR3 covers 14 residues. The ends lost 4 bases at V and 0 bases at J; junction bases unmatched: 3. Germline V CDR1 and CDR2: LGHNA, YNFKEQ. The CDR3, as DNA: TGTGCCAGCAGCCTACCGGGAGGCTCCTACGAGCAGTACTTC. It specifies CASSLPGGSYEQYF.